The T cell receptor (beta chain) under discussion was sequenced for a study of shared clonotypes between healthy human individuals. The CDR3 contains 19 residues. CDR1 KGHSH and CDR2 LQKENI come from the germline V gene. The V gene end was trimmed by 3 bases and the J gene end by 7 bases; junction bases not matched to a gene: 18. The method was immunoSEQ multiplex PCR; TCRdb's version includes in-frame clones alone and lacks a portion of them. The sample comprises fewer than 1.6 million clones, 98% of which are singletons, and around 0.38% rests with the top ten. Recent acute infections and vaccinations were absent in the healthy HIV-negative adult donors.

This chain links TRBV18 with TRBJ2-7; 13 bases match TRBD2. The receptor was derived from a man aged 30-40 years in good health. Source material: naive CD4+ T cells sorted from blood. This sample's subset: CD45RA+ positively selected. This CDR3 is CASSPHPGLAGTTQGEQYF. In nucleotides, the CDR3 is TGTGCCAGCTCACCGCACCCGGGACTAGCGGGAACTACCCAGGGGGAGCAGTACTTC.